This entry lists 25 T cell receptor beta chains sequenced from one sample in a study of shared clonotypes between healthy human individuals. This table comes from immunoSEQ multiplex PCR, and its TCRdb copy is limited to in-frame clones, with some not included. Of 1,400,000 or so clones listed, 98% to 99% were seen once; the top ten hold approximately 0.4%. Sequencing used naive CD4+ T cells sorted from blood. This sample's subset: CD45RA+ positively selected. These receptors all stem from a man between 25 and 39 years old in good health.

V usage is TRBV10-3 and J usage is TRBJ2-3; D is possibly TRBD1 or TRBD2 (5 bases each). The V gene's germline CDR1 is ENHRY and CDR2 SYGVKD. V was cut by 4 bases and J by 2 bases, with 13 bases left in between. CDR3 length equals 15 residues. The DNA for the CDR3 is TGTGCCATCAGTGGAGGGGCAGAACCCACAGATACGCAGTATTTT. Translation: CAISGGAEPTDTQYF.

The rearrangement uses TRBV5-1 and TRBJ1-1; D is unclear. Trimming removed 5 bases from V and 1 base from J, with 9 bases in between. The CDR3 is made up of 13 amino acids. Germline V lookup: CDR1 SGHRS, CDR2 YFSETQ. CDR3 in amino acids: CASRPSQNTEAFF. Here the CDR3 DNA reads TGCGCCAGCAGACCCAGCCAGAACACTGAAGCTTTCTTT.

V gene TRBV6-1 combines with J gene TRBJ2-7; D is uncertain. V was cut by 7 bases and J by 5 bases, with 15 bases left in between. The CDR3 covers 13 residues. Germline loops: CDR1 MNHNS, CDR2 SASEGT. CDR3 sequence reads: CASNFLAQNEQYF. The CDR3 DNA reads TGTGCCAGCAATTTCCTGGCCCAAAACGAGCAGTACTTC.

The V and J genes are TRBV20-1 and TRBJ1-1; D is possibly TRBD1 (6 bases). The CDR3 has 10 residues. Between the trimmed V and J ends, which lost 6 bases and 8 bases, there was a span of 10 bases. CDR1 and CDR2 from the germline V gene are DFQATT and SNEGSKA (reference sequence). The DNA of the CDR3 is TGCAGTGCCAGCACAGGGGAAGCTTTCTTT. Translation gives CSASTGEAFF.

This rearrangement joins TRBV9 to TRBJ1-1; D gene ambiguous. V was shortened by 0 bases and J by 7 bases, with 4 bases between the two germline ends. Germline V gene data show CDR1 as SGDLS and CDR2 as YYNGEE. The CDR3 is 11 residues long. CDR3 sequence (DNA): TGTGCCAGCAGCGTAGATCTTGAAGCTTTCTTT. This gives the protein CASSVDLEAFF.

The rearrangement uses TRBV28 and TRBJ1-2; D might be TRBD1 (5 bases). CDR1 is MDHEN and CDR2 is SYDVKM in the germline V gene. The CDR3 loop spans 13 amino acids. Trimming took 3 bases from V and 7 from J, leaving 12 bases between them. For the CDR3, the DNA is TGTGCCAGCAGTTTGGGGACTTGGGGTGGCTACACCTTC. It specifies CASSLGTWGGYTF.

The chain has TRBV2 and TRBJ2-1; D uncertain. This CDR3 comprises 13 residues. Looked up from germline, CDR1 is SNHLY and CDR2 is FYNNEI. The V gene lost 3 bases and the J gene lost 9 bases, with 12 bases spanning the gap. CDR3 coding DNA: TGTGCCAGCAGTGATGACCCGTACGGTGAGCAGTTCTTC. The encoded protein is CASSDDPYGEQFF.

The V call is TRBV5-1, the J call TRBJ2-1; D unresolved. Looked up from germline, CDR1 is SGHRS and CDR2 is YFSETQ. The CDR3 runs 13 residues. Trimming cost V 0 bases and J 9 bases, with 10 bases left between them. CDR3 nucleotide sequence: TGCGCCAGCAGCTTGGACAGTTTAGGTGAGCAGTTCTTC. This gives the protein CASSLDSLGEQFF.

V is TRBV5-4 and J is TRBJ2-2, with D unresolved. Germline lookup yields CDR1 SGHNT and CDR2 YYREEE (reference sequence). The CDR3 has 15 residues. The V gene lost 0 bases and the J gene lost 5 bases, with 11 bases spanning the gap. CDR3 DNA: TGTGCCAGCAGCTTGGATCCAGGTTCTACCGGGGAGCTGTTTTTT. Protein: CASSLDPGSTGELFF.

J is TRBJ2-1 and V is TRBV7-7; TRBD2 agrees at 8 bases. This CDR3 region has 15 residues. J was trimmed by 5 bases and V by 2 bases; bases with no gene match: 5. CDR1 is SSHAT, CDR2 FNYEAQ, per germline (reference sequence). The CDR3 loop reads CASSLSGSPDNEQFF. The DNA for the CDR3 is TGTGCCAGCAGCTTAAGCGGGAGCCCCGACAATGAGCAGTTCTTC.

The chain links TRBV6-1 to TRBJ1-2; D remains unclear. Per the germline V gene, CDR1 is MNHNS and CDR2 is SASEGT. Trimming removed 2 bases at V and 4 bases at J, with 23 bases between. The CDR3 is 18 residues long. The CDR3 bases are TGTGCCAGCAGTGAATTGGTCGGGTTCGGATTAATTAGCTATGGCTACACCTTC. It is translated as CASSELVGFGLISYGYTF.

The genes are TRBV6-4 and TRBJ1-1; no firm D call. CDR3 length: 13 amino acids. Per the germline V gene, CDR1 is MRHNA and CDR2 is SNTAGT. V was cut by 6 bases and J by 0 bases, with 8 bases left in between. CDR3 nucleotide sequence: TGTGCCAGCAGGGGCTCCCTGAACACTGAAGCTTTCTTT. Translation: CASRGSLNTEAFF.

The chain recombines TRBV18 with TRBJ1-1; no firm D call. The length of the CDR3 is 15 residues. The germline CDR1 and CDR2 sequences are KGHSH and LQKENI. V was shortened by 3 bases and J by 2 bases, with 13 bases between the two germline ends. This CDR3 is CASSPLHPVNTEAFF. For the CDR3, the DNA is TGTGCCAGCTCACCCTTACACCCCGTCAACACTGAAGCTTTCTTT. The full variable domain, completed using reference TRBV18 and TRBJ1-1, is NAGVMQNPRHLVRRRGQEARLRCSPMKGHSHVYWYRQLPEEGLKFMVYLQKENIIDESGMPKERFSAEFPKEGPSILRIQQVVRGDSAAYFCASSPLHPVNTEAFFGQGTRLTVV.

J is TRBJ1-2 and V is TRBV10-3, with D maybe TRBD1 (6 bases). The CDR3 has 15 residues. V lost 8 bases, J lost 3 bases, and 19 bases lay in between. Germline V gives CDR1 ENHRY, CDR2 SYGVKD. DNA for the CDR3: TGTGCCATCTTGGGGGGCGCACTCGAGTACTATGGCTACACCTTC. Protein sequence: CAILGGALEYYGYTF.

The V gene is TRBV5-1, the J gene TRBJ2-7; 8 positions agree with TRBD1. Looked up from germline, CDR1 is SGHRS and CDR2 is YFSETQ. Trimming removed 5 bases from V and 6 bases from J; junction bases left unmatched: 7. The CDR3 totals 13 residues. The CDR3 sequence: CASRTGQGGEQYF. The CDR3 nucleotides are TGCGCCAGCAGAACAGGACAGGGCGGCGAGCAGTACTTC.

The rearrangement uses TRBV27 and TRBJ2-2; D might be TRBD1 (6 bases). CDR1 is MNHEY and CDR2 is SMNVEV in the germline V gene (reference sequence). The CDR3 has 20 residues. V was shortened by 3 bases and J by 0 bases, with 23 bases between the two germline ends. CDR3 nucleotides: TGTGCCAGCAGTTTCTCACCGACAGGAAAAGGAATCGCGAACACCGGGGAGCTGTTTTTT. It codes for CASSFSPTGKGIANTGELFF.

The chain carries TRBV28 and TRBJ2-1, with D unresolved. Looked up from germline, CDR1 is MDHEN and CDR2 is SYDVKM. The CDR3 length is 15 residues. V dropped 3 bases and J dropped 4 bases, with 13 bases sitting between them. CDR3 coding DNA: TGTGCCAGCAGTTTTTCGGTATCTAGGTACAATGAGCAGTTCTTC. Amino acids: CASSFSVSRYNEQFF.

The gene calls are TRBV6-5 and TRBJ2-1; 10 bases are a match to TRBD2. CDR1 and CDR2 (germline): MNHEY, SVGAGI. The CDR3 totals 15 residues. V was clipped by 2 bases and J by 2 bases; unmatched bases: 0. CDR3 bases: TGTGCCAGCAGTTACCTAGCGGGAGCCTACAATGAGCAGTTCTTC. Translation gives CASSYLAGAYNEQFF.

This sequence joins TRBV18 and TRBJ2-7; possible D gene TRBD2, 6 bases. The germline gives CDR1 KGHSH, CDR2 LQKENI. The CDR3 loop spans 14 amino acids. V lost 6 bases and J 2 bases, leaving 14 bases between the germline ends. CDR3 sequence reads: CASSMMEGPYEQYF. The CDR3 bases are TGTGCCAGCTCGATGATGGAGGGGCCCTACGAGCAGTACTTC.

V usage is TRBV19 and J usage is TRBJ2-2; D unresolved. This CDR3 is built from 19 residues. V was cut by 2 bases and J by 2 bases, with 21 bases left in between. Germline CDR1 is LNHDA and CDR2 is SQIVND (reference sequence). Written as DNA, the CDR3 is TGTGCCAGTAGTATAAGTTTTTCGGGTCGGGTAACTAACACCGGGGAGCTGTTTTTT. It translates to CASSISFSGRVTNTGELFF. Together with reference TRBV19 and TRBJ2-2, the CDR3 gives the full variable domain: DGGITQSPKYLFRKEGQNVTLSCEQNLNHDAMYWYRQDPGQGLRLIYYSQIVNDFQKGDIAEGYSVSREKKESFPLTVTSAQKNPTAFYLCASSISFSGRVTNTGELFFGEGSRLTVL.

The V gene is TRBV27, the J gene TRBJ2-1, with TRBD2 matching over 14 bases. The CDR3 covers 17 residues. After removal of 4 bases from V and 7 bases from J, the junction contained 9 bases not matched to a gene. Germline CDR1 reads MNHEY; CDR2 reads SMNVEV (reference sequence). In DNA, the CDR3 is TGTGCCAGCAGTTCCATGACTAGCGGGAGGGCCAGTAATGAGCAGTTCTTC. Protein sequence: CASSSMTSGRASNEQFF.

V usage is TRBV10-3 and J usage is TRBJ2-3; a weak D match, TRBD2 (6 bases). There are 15 residues in the CDR3. V was clipped by 4 bases and J by 8 bases, with 19 bases between them. From germline, CDR1 is ENHRY and CDR2 SYGVKD. The CDR3 sequence: CAISVSGPFGGTQYF. DNA for the CDR3: TGTGCCATCAGTGTCTCGGGCCCGTTCGGGGGTACGCAGTATTTT.

The chain employs TRBV14 and TRBJ1-5; weak D call: TRBD1 (6 bases). The V gene's germline CDR1 is SGHDN and CDR2 FVKESK. CDR3 length: 14 amino acids. The V and J ends lost 2 bases and 6 bases respectively, with 11 bases between them. The CDR3, as DNA: TGTGCCAGCAGCCAATCAGGGGCCGGTCAGCCCCAGCATTTT. Protein: CASSQSGAGQPQHF.

V is TRBV11-2 and J is TRBJ1-2; 7 nucleotides align to TRBD1. Losses at the gene ends were 0 bases for V and 4 bases for J; bases not matched to a gene: 5. Per the germline V gene, CDR1 is SGHAT and CDR2 is FQNNGV. CDR3 length: 15 residues. The DNA for the CDR3 is TGTGCCAGCAGCTTAGAGGGGACAGAGAGCTATGGCTACACCTTC. Protein sequence: CASSLEGTESYGYTF.

The chain links TRBV5-4 to TRBJ2-5, with TRBD2 matching 10 bases. V shed 0 bases and J 5 bases; nucleotides not matched to a gene: 10. CDR3 length equals 17 residues. Germline assignment: CDR1 SGHNT and CDR2 YYREEE (reference sequence). CDR3 sequence reads: CASSLGTSGIGLETQYF. The CDR3 DNA is TGTGCCAGCAGCTTGGGTACTAGCGGGATTGGTTTGGAGACCCAGTACTTC.